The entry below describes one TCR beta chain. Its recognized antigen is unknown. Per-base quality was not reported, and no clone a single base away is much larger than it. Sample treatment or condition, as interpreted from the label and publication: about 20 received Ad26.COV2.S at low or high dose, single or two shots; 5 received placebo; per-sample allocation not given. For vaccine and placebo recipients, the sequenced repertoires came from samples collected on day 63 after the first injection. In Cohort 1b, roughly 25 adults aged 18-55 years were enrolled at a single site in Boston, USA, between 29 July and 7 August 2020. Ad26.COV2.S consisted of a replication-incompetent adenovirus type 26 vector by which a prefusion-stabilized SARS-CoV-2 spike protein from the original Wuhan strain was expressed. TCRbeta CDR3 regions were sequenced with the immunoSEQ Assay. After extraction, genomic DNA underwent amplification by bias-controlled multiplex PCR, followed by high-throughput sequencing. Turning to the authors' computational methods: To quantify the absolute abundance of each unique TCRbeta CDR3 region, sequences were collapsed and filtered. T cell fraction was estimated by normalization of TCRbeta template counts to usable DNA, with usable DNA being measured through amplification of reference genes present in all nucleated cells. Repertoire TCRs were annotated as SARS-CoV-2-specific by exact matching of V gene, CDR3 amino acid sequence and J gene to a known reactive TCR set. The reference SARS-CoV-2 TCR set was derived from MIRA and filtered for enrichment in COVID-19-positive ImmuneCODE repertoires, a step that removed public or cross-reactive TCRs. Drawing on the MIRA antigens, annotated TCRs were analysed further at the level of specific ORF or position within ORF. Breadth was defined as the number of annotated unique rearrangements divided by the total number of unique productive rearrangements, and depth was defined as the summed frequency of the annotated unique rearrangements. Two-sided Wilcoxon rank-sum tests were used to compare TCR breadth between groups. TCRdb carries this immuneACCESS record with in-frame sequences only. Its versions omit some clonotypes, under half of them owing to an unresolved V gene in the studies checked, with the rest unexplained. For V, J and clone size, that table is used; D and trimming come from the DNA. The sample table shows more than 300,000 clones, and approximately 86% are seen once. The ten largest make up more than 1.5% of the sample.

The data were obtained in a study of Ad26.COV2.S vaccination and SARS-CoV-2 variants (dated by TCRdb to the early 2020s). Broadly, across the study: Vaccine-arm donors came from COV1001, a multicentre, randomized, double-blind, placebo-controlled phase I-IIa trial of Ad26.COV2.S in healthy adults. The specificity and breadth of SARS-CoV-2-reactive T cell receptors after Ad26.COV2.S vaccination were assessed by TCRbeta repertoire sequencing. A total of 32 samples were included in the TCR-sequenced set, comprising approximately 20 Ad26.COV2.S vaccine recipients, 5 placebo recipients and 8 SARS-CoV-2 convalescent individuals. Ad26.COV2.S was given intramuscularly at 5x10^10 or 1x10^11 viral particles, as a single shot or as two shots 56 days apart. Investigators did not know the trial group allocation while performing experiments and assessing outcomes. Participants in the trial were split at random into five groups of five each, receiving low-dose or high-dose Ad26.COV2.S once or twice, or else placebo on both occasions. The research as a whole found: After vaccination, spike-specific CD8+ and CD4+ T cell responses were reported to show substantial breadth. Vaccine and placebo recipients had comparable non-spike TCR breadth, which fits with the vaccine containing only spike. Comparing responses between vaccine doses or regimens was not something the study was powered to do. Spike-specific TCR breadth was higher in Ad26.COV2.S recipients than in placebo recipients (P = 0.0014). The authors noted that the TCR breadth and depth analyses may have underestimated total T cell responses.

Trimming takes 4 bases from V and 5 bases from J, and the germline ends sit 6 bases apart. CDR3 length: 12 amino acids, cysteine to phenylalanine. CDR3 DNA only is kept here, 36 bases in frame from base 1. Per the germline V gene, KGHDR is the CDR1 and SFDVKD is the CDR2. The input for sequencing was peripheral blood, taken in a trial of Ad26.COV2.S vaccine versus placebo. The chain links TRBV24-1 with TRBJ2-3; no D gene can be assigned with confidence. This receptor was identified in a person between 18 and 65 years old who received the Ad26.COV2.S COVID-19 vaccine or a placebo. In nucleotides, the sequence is TGTGCCACCAGTGACCCTAAAGATACGCAGTATTTT. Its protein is CATSDPKDTQYF.